These T cell receptor beta chains were read from a single sample in a study of CD8 T cells in ankylosing spondylitis. TCRdb reanalysed the 5' RACE reads using MiXCR and keeps one entry per CDR3 protein. The table shows about 360,000 distinct CDR3 sequences, with 20% to 25% occurring only once. Sequencing input: blood, either unsorted or a sorted T cell fraction (not recorded which). Source of these receptors: a male donor with ankylosing spondylitis or in good health (not recorded which). Each CDR3 is given with its conserved first and last residue. A D gene is named only where the DNA matches it firmly. For some rows the clone size is stated as once, few or many, or as a class when expanded; others skip it.

v_call,j_call,d_call,clone_size,cdr3_nt,cdr3_aa
TRBV29-1,TRBJ1-4,NA,NA,TGCAGCGTTTTTCACGAAAAACTGTTTTTT,CSVFHEKLFF
TRBV18,TRBJ2-3,TRBD1,few,TGTGCCAGCTCACCTTCTCTGCCAGGGGGCGGAGATACGCAGTATTTT,CASSPSLPGGGDTQYF
TRBV12-3/TRBV12-4,TRBJ2-1,NA,few,TGTGCCAGCAGTTTATGGCCGGAAGATGAGCAGTTCTTC,CASSLWPEDEQFF
TRBV5-5,TRBJ2-1,NA,few,TGTGCCAGCAGCCCGTCTGTCCGGTCCGATGAGCAGTTCTTC,CASSPSVRSDEQFF
TRBV9,TRBJ2-1,TRBD1,few,TGTGCCAGCAGGCCGGGACAGAGCCCCAATGAGCAGTTCTTC,CASRPGQSPNEQFF
TRBV20-1,TRBJ1-4,TRBD1,few,TGCAGTGCTGGGACAGGGGTGGATGAAAAACTGTTTTTT,CSAGTGVDEKLFF
TRBV29-1,TRBJ2-1,NA,few,TGCAGCGTTGATAAGTACAATGAGCAGTTCTTC,CSVDKYNEQFF
TRBV6-5,TRBJ2-7,TRBD1,NA,TGTGCCAGCAGTTACTTGTTGGGTGTGGGACAGAGCTCCTACGAGCAGTACTTC,CASSYLLGVGQSSYEQYF
TRBV21-1,TRBJ2-2,NA,few,TGTGCCAGCAGCAAAGGTGGAGGTGGGGAGCTGTTTTTT,CASSKGGGGELFF
TRBV27,TRBJ2-2,NA,NA,TGTGCCAGCAGTTTTGAGGGCGGGGAGCTGTTTTTT,CASSFEGGELFF
TRBV12-3/TRBV12-4,TRBJ2-3,NA,many,TGTGCCAGCAGTCTGACTCCGGATACGCAGTATTTT,CASSLTPDTQYF
TRBV2,TRBJ2-1,TRBD2,few,TGTGCCAGCACTCCTAGCGGATACAATGAGCAGTTCTTC,CASTPSGYNEQFF
TRBV4-2,TRBJ2-3,NA,few,TGTGCCAGCAGCCAGGATCTCCTTGATGGGGCAGATACGCAGTATTTT,CASSQDLLDGADTQYF
TRBV29-1,TRBJ1-5,NA,few,TGCAGCGTTGGAGAGAGTAGCAATCAGCCCCAGCATTTT,CSVGESSNQPQHF
TRBV11-2,TRBJ2-5,NA,few,TGTGCCAGCAGCTTAAATGGTGGATACCAAGAGACCCAGTACTTC,CASSLNGGYQETQYF
TRBV27,TRBJ2-7,NA,once,TGTGCCAGCAACCCGCCGGGGCTACACGAGCAGTACTTC,CASNPPGLHEQYF
TRBV3-1,TRBJ2-7,NA,few,TGTGCCAGCGCACTTCACCGGGACTTTTCCTACGAGCAGTACTTC,CASALHRDFSYEQYF
TRBV4-1,TRBJ2-7,TRBD1,few,TGCGCCAGCAGCCCCACTGCGACGACAGGGTTAAGCTCCTACGAGCAGTACTTC,CASSPTATTGLSSYEQYF
TRBV9,TRBJ2-1,TRBD2,NA,TGTGCCAGCAGCCCACTAGCGGGGGGAAGTGAGCAGTTCTTC,CASSPLAGGSEQFF
TRBV6-1,TRBJ1-4,NA,once,TGTGCCAGCGGGCCACAGGCCCTGGCCAAAAAACTGTTTTTT,CASGPQALAKKLFF
TRBV7-2,TRBJ2-7,NA,few,TGTGCCAGCAGCTTAGGTAGGCAGGGAGACTACGAGCAGTACTTC,CASSLGRQGDYEQYF
TRBV20-1,TRBJ2-5,NA,few,TGCAGTGCTAGAGTAGGGGGGGCAGAGGAGACCCAGTACTTC,CSARVGGAEETQYF
TRBV20-1,TRBJ2-7,NA,few,TGCAGTGCCGTCCCCGGACAGAGCTCCTACGAGCAGTACTTC,CSAVPGQSSYEQYF
TRBV29-1,TRBJ2-1,TRBD2,NA,TGCAGCGTTACGGGGGGGTCAGATTCCTACAATGAGCAGTTCTTC,CSVTGGSDSYNEQFF
TRBV30,TRBJ2-1,NA,NA,TGTGCCTGGAGAGGGCCCTCCTACAATGAGCAGTTCTTC,CAWRGPSYNEQFF